This T cell receptor (beta chain) was retrieved from a study of shared T cell receptors in the human thymus. CDR3 size: 14 residues. Trimming removed 8 bases at V and 7 bases at J, with 20 bases between. CDR1 is SNHLY, CDR2 FYNNEI, per germline. Clones were read by immunoSEQ multiplex PCR, and TCRdb kept only the in-frame ones, dropping some. The table has 540,000 or so clones, around three quarters seen once. This same sample was also taken into another study, of human thymus T cells. This second study notes: From resections taken during corrective heart surgery, the thymus tissue was obtained.

The source is a boy younger than two with a congenital heart defect. This rearrangement joins TRBV2 to TRBJ2-5, with D tentatively TRBD1 (6 bases). The sequenced sample consisted of thymocytes. CDR3 DNA: TGTGCCAGCGGGAACAGGGCCCAAGAGGGGACCCAGTACTTC. Residues: CASGNRAQEGTQYF. Based on the CDR3 plus reference TRBV2 and TRBJ2-5, the full variable domain is EPEVTQTPSHQVTQMGQEVILRCVPISNHLYFYWYRQILGQKVEFLVSFYNNEISEKSEIFDDQFSVERPDGSNFTLKIRSTKLEDSAMYFCASGNRAQEGTQYFGPGTRLLVL.